The 27 T cell receptor beta chains listed next were all sequenced from one sample in a study of cytomegalovirus exposure and HLA in healthy donors. PCR was performed using 60 Vbeta and 13 Jbeta primers. Measured with immunoSEQ multiplex PCR; TCRdb has only the in-frame clones, and not every one. The data show 140,000 to 150,000 clones, 70% to 85% seen once. The sample consisted of PBMCs. The receptors originated from a woman in her sixties in good health and CMV-seropositive.

The V call is TRBV5-4, the J call TRBJ2-3; 7 positions match TRBD2. The germline V gene has CDR1 SGHNT and CDR2 YYREEE (reference sequence). V shed 4 bases and J 4 bases; nucleotides not matched to a gene: 9. This CDR3 has 15 residues. This chain's CDR3 is CASSPATSSADTQYF. CDR3 DNA: TGTGCCAGCAGCCCCGCGACTAGCAGCGCAGATACGCAGTATTTT.

Only one count was recorded for this clone. The rearrangement links TRBV4-1 to TRBJ1-5; D is ambiguous. Trimming took 0 bases from V and 4 from J, leaving 10 bases between them. CDR3 size: 15 residues. Germline V lookup: CDR1 MGHRA, CDR2 YSYEKL. DNA of the CDR3: TGCGCCAGCAGCCAAGAGAGGGAGCCTAATCAGCCCCAGCATTTT. Translating gives CASSQEREPNQPQHF.

The V and J genes are TRBV30 and TRBJ2-5, with TRBD1 identical over 7 bases. CDR3 length equals 13 residues. Germline lookup yields CDR1 GTSNPN and CDR2 SVGIG (reference sequence). J was trimmed by 5 bases and V by 1 base; bases with no gene match: 4. CDR3 in DNA: TGTGCCTGGAGTGACAGGGGTTGGGAGACCCAGTACTTC. Encoded protein: CAWSDRGWETQYF.

This clone was counted once. This chain uses TRBV27 with TRBJ2-7, with 9 bases that match TRBD2. Per germline, CDR1 MNHEY and CDR2 SMNVEV (reference sequence). The J segment lost 1 base and the V segment lost 2 bases, leaving 3 bases of the junction unmatched. The CDR3 is 15 amino acids. CDR3 nucleotides: TGTGCCAGCAGTTTAAGGGCGGGAGGGTCCTACGAGCAGTACTTC. This codes for CASSLRAGGSYEQYF.

The chain combines TRBV27 with TRBJ2-7; 9 positions agree with TRBD2. The length of the CDR3 is 15 residues. CDR1 is MNHEY, CDR2 SMNVEV, per germline (reference sequence). The trim removed 5 bases at V and 2 bases at J, leaving 7 bases unmatched. CDR3: CASSPSVAGAYEQYF. For the CDR3, the DNA is TGTGCCAGCAGTCCGAGCGTAGCGGGAGCCTACGAGCAGTACTTC.

The V gene is TRBV1, the J gene TRBJ2-1; the D call TRBD2 from the table was never checked on the DNA. TRBV1 is a known pseudogene. The CDR3 runs 17 residues. The CDR3 sequence: CNPTAGGSAVPVDEQFF. CDR3 nucleotide sequence: TGCAACCCCACCGCTGGCGGGAGCGCTGTACCGGTCGATGAGCAGTTCTTC.

The CDR3 loop is CASSSGVETQYF. The CDR3 coding sequence is TGTGCCAGCAGTTCAGGGGTTGAGACCCAGTACTTC. The genes are TRBV7-2 and TRBJ2-5; maybe TRBD1 (6 bases). The germline V gene has CDR1 SGHTA and CDR2 FQGNSA. CDR3 length: 12 amino acids. Between the trimmed V and J ends, which lost 6 bases and 5 bases, there was a span of 10 bases.

This clone was seen a single time. The CDR3 DNA sequence: TGTGCCAGTAGTATTACGGGACAACTAGGGCAGCCCCAGCATTTT. Translated, it gives CASSITGQLGQPQHF. The genes are TRBV19 and TRBJ1-5; D is perhaps TRBD1 (6 bases). CDR1 and CDR2 (germline): LNHDA, SQIVND (reference sequence). V was cut by 3 bases and J by 7 bases, with 16 bases left in between. CDR3 length: 15 residues.

V and J are TRBV5-4 and TRBJ1-1; 7 nucleotides align to TRBD1. CDR1 and CDR2 (germline): SGHNT, YYREEE (reference sequence). The CDR3 spans 13 residues. Germline trimming cut 3 bases from V and 4 bases from J; bases unmatched to any gene: 3. CDR3 DNA: TGTGCCAGCAGCTACTCAGGGGGCACTGAAGCTTTCTTT. Translating it yields CASSYSGGTEAFF.

The V call is TRBV5-1, the J call TRBJ2-7; the D gene is possibly TRBD2 (6 bases). V was trimmed by 4 bases and J by 2 bases, leaving 19 bases between them. The CDR3 runs 16 residues. The V gene's germline CDR1 is SGHRS and CDR2 YFSETQ. The DNA for the CDR3 is TGCGCCAGCAGCGGGTCTGGAGGGACGTCCCCCTACGAGCAGTACTTC. This translates into CASSGSGGTSPYEQYF.

The V gene is TRBV11-3, the J gene TRBJ2-2; D unresolved. The CDR3 loop spans 14 amino acids. From germline, CDR1 is SGHNT and CDR2 YENEEA. V was shortened by 6 bases and J by 0 bases, with 8 bases between the two germline ends. The CDR3 DNA reads as TGTGCCAGCAGTACCGCAGCGAACACCGGGGAGCTGTTTTTT. Protein: CASSTAANTGELFF.

The chain combines TRBV5-1 with TRBJ1-1; TRBD1 is a possible D gene (6 bases). Germline V gives CDR1 SGHRS, CDR2 YFSETQ. V shed 0 bases and J shed 6 bases, with 9 bases lying between them. CDR3 length: 13 residues. The CDR3 region is CASSLAEGAEAFF. DNA for the CDR3: TGCGCCAGCAGCTTGGCCGAGGGGGCTGAAGCTTTCTTT.

The chain joins TRBV18 to TRBJ1-4, with TRBD1 as a possible D gene (5 bases). The CDR3 loop spans 14 amino acids. V lost 2 bases, J lost 4 bases, and 8 bases lay in between. Germline V lookup: CDR1 KGHSH, CDR2 LQKENI. The CDR3 sequence: CASSPDSVNEKLFF. The CDR3 DNA reads TGTGCCAGCTCACCAGACAGCGTTAATGAAAAACTGTTTTTT.

This chain uses TRBV5-1 with TRBJ2-7; weak D call: TRBD1 (6 bases). V lost 8 bases to trimming and J lost 0 bases, with 15 bases between them. This CDR3 is built from 14 residues. Germline CDR1 is SGHRS and CDR2 is YFSETQ. This CDR3 reads CASATGGFSYEQYF. CDR3 coding DNA: TGCGCCAGTGCGACAGGCGGCTTCTCCTACGAGCAGTACTTC.

The CDR3 region is CASSVSGVGGELFF. CDR3 nucleotide sequence: TGTGCCAGCAGCGTATCCGGGGTTGGAGGGGAGCTGTTTTTT. This chain connects TRBV9 to TRBJ2-2; D may be TRBD2 (5 bases). CDR1 is SGDLS and CDR2 is YYNGEE in the germline V gene. Trimming stripped 1 base from V and 8 bases from J, with 12 bases between. This CDR3 has 14 amino acids.

The chain is built from TRBV11-2 and TRBJ2-5, with 8 bases matching TRBD1. CDR3 size: 15 residues. Losses at the gene ends were 5 bases for V and 2 bases for J; bases not matched to a gene: 7. Germline V gene data show CDR1 as SGHAT and CDR2 as FQNNGV. CDR3 amino acids: CASSTQQGVQETQYF. CDR3 sequence (DNA): TGTGCCAGCAGCACCCAACAGGGGGTTCAAGAGACCCAGTACTTC.

The V call is TRBV5-1, the J call TRBJ2-1, with D maybe TRBD1 (5 bases). The germline V gene encodes CDR1 SGHRS and CDR2 YFSETQ. There are 16 residues in the CDR3. Trimming removed 0 bases from V and 4 bases from J, with 14 bases in between. As DNA, the CDR3 is TGCGCCAGCAGCTTGGGGTCCCGGCAGGGTTACAATGAGCAGTTCTTC. Residues: CASSLGSRQGYNEQFF.

There are a few counts of this clone. The rearrangement links TRBV9 to TRBJ2-5; TRBD2 matches 7 bases. Trimming cost V 0 bases and J 2 bases; bases outside gene matches: 4. CDR1 is SGDLS and CDR2 is YYNGEE in the germline V gene. The CDR3 has 15 residues. The chain's CDR3 is CASSVAWGGQETQYF. DNA for the CDR3: TGTGCCAGCAGCGTAGCTTGGGGAGGGCAAGAGACCCAGTACTTC.

This clone was observed a single time. The chain has TRBV7-2 and TRBJ1-1, with D possibly TRBD1 on 6 matching bases. V lost 5 bases, J lost 0 bases, and 16 bases lay in between. Germline V gene data show CDR1 as SGHTA and CDR2 as FQGNSA. The CDR3 loop spans 16 amino acids. The CDR3 DNA reads TGTGCCAGCAGCCCCCGACAGGTGATTCTGAACACTGAAGCTTTCTTT. Its translation: CASSPRQVILNTEAFF.

The chain uses TRBV5-1 and TRBJ1-3; D gene unclear. V dropped 2 bases and J dropped 0 bases, with 3 bases sitting between them. The V gene's germline CDR1 is SGHRS and CDR2 YFSETQ. This CDR3 has 13 residues. CDR3 protein: CASSLHSGNTIYF. For the CDR3, the DNA is TGCGCCAGCAGCTTACACTCTGGAAACACCATATATTTT.

The chain uses TRBV14 and TRBJ2-3, with D maybe TRBD1 (5 bases). V gave up 1 base and J gave up 5 bases, with 10 bases separating them. Germline assignment: CDR1 SGHDN and CDR2 FVKESK. CDR3 length equals 14 residues. The CDR3 DNA is TGTGCCAGCAGCCAAGTCAGGGTTGGAGATACGCAGTATTTT. Translation: CASSQVRVGDTQYF.

CDR3 bases: TGCAGCGTAGAGGGGGGGACAAACATGAACACTGAAGCTTTCTTT. It specifies CSVEGGTNMNTEAFF. The rearrangement uses TRBV29-1 and TRBJ1-1, with D possibly TRBD1 on 6 matching bases. V gave up 6 bases and J gave up 0 bases, with 17 bases separating them. Germline CDR1 is SQVTM and CDR2 is ANQGSEA. The CDR3 runs 15 residues.

This clone was detected a few times. This rearrangement joins TRBV7-2 to TRBJ2-1; 7 nucleotides match TRBD1. The CDR3 has 15 residues. Germline trimming cut 0 bases from V and 3 bases from J; bases unmatched to any gene: 2. Germline CDR1 and CDR2: SGHTA and FQGNSA. The CDR3 reads CASSLARGIYNEQFF. The CDR3 nucleotides are TGTGCCAGCAGCTTAGCCAGGGGGATCTACAATGAGCAGTTCTTC.

This chain links TRBV28 with TRBJ2-1; TRBD2 might be the D (5 bases). Trimming shortened V by 1 base and J by 7 bases, and 8 bases separated the two germline ends. Germline CDR1 reads MDHEN; CDR2 reads SYDVKM. This CDR3 spans 13 amino acids. CDR3 in DNA: TGTGCCAGCAGTTTATCAAGACTAAATGAGCAGTTCTTC. It is translated as CASSLSRLNEQFF. Variable domain in full (rest from reference TRBV28 and TRBJ2-1): DVKVTQSSRYLVKRTGEKVFLECVQDMDHENMFWYRQDPGLGLRLIYFSYDVKMKEKGDIPEGYSVSREKKERFSLILESASTNQTSMYLCASSLSRLNEQFFGPGTRLTVL.

This rearrangement joins TRBV7-9 to TRBJ1-5; no clear D. Per germline, CDR1 SEHNR and CDR2 FQNEAQ (reference sequence). Between the trimmed V and J ends, which lost 2 bases and 7 bases, there was a span of 6 bases. This CDR3 has 12 amino acids. The CDR3 loop is CASSLTPQPQHF. The CDR3 DNA sequence: TGTGCCAGCAGCTTAACTCCCCAGCCCCAGCATTTT. The variable domain in full, with the rest retrieved from reference TRBV7-9 and TRBJ1-5, is DTGVSQNPRHKITKRGQNVTFRCDPISEHNRLYWYRQTLGQGPEFLTYFQNEAQLEKSRLLSDRFSAERPKGSFSTLEIQRTEQGDSAMYLCASSLTPQPQHFGDGTRLSIL.

V usage is TRBV30 and J usage is TRBJ1-3, with a tentative D call TRBD1 (5 bases). V was shortened by 4 bases and J by 8 bases, with 15 bases between the two germline ends. Germline V lookup: CDR1 GTSNPN, CDR2 SVGIG (reference sequence). CDR3 length: 13 residues. For the CDR3, the DNA is TGTGCCTGGAATAGAGGCACGGGGGACACCATATATTTT. Translated: CAWNRGTGDTIYF.

This rearrangement joins TRBV5-1 to TRBJ2-7; 13 bases align to TRBD2. Trimming removed 6 bases from V and 12 bases from J; junction bases left unmatched: 9. Per the germline V gene, CDR1 is SGHRS and CDR2 is YFSETQ. The CDR3 is 13 amino acids. The CDR3 DNA follows: TGCGCCAGCACCCCACTAGCGGGAGGGCCCCCGTACTTC. Residues: CASTPLAGGPPYF. The variable domain in full, with the rest retrieved from reference TRBV5-1 and TRBJ2-7, is KAGVTQTPRYLIKTRGQQVTLSCSPISGHRSVSWYQQTPGQGLQFLFEYFSETQRNKGNFPGRFSGRQFSNSRSEMNVSTLELGDSALYLCASTPLAGGPPYFGPGTRLTVT.